This record looks at one T cell receptor (beta chain) sequence and its context. Its matching antigen is unknown. Just one base apart from a much larger clone, this may be a read error. Ineligible for inclusion were patients with other autoimmune diseases, uncontrolled infections, pregnancy or lactation. The sequenced template was RNA, covering the TCR beta CDR3 region. Scientists carried out first-round RT-PCR using HTBI primers and then a second-round multiplex PCR. MiXCR, run by TCRdb on the multiplex PCR reads, gives a single entry per CDR3 protein. The repertoire holds 1 million to 1.3 million distinct CDR3 sequences, with about two fifths as singletons. CDR3 length: 15 residues. Germline CDR1 reads SGDLS; CDR2 reads YYNGEE. The data were obtained in a study of Graves' ophthalmopathy and Graves' hyperthyroidism. Study-level findings and limits: The blood repertoire also included most expanded thyroid clonotypes above 0.001 frequency. The model achieved about 70% sensitivity and 72% to 85% specificity for ophthalmopathy progression.

The material sequenced was peripheral blood or thyroid tissue (not recorded which). The clonotype comes from an adult man with Graves' hyperthyroidism. The chain has TRBV9 and TRBJ2-7; tentative D call: TRBD2 (5 bases). The CDR3 region is CAGSSTAGGSYEQYF. The CDR3, as DNA: TGTGCCGGCAGCAGTACGGCGGGCGGATCCTACGAGCAGTACTTC. The full variable domain, in which reference TRBV9 and TRBJ2-7 provide the parts outside the CDR3, is DSGVTQTPKHLITATGQRVTLRCSPRSGDLSVYWYQQSLDQGLQFLIQYYNGEERAKGNILERFSAQQFPDLHSELNLSSLELGDSALYFCAGSSTAGGSYEQYFGPGTRLTVT.